The 21 T cell receptor beta chains presented below share a single source sample, sequenced in a study of cytomegalovirus exposure and HLA in healthy donors (dated by TCRdb to between 2016 and 2019). Library generation was performed with the immunoSEQ multiplex PCR assay. For the multiplex PCR, a mixture combining 60 forward primers for TCR Vbeta segments and 13 reverse primers for TCR Jbeta segments was used. Imported from immuneACCESS, the table was reduced by TCRdb to in-frame sequences with V and J called. These copies leave out some clones; in studies compared against another copy, an unresolved V gene accounts for under half, and the cause of the remainder is not known. The sample yields over 150,000 clones; about 65% were counted once. Of the sample, more than 2.5% is held by the ten largest clones. Material: PBMCs. The receptors were sampled from a young woman in good health and CMV-seronegative.

V usage is TRBV6-6 and J usage is TRBJ1-4, with D unresolved. Looked up from germline, CDR1 is MNHNY and CDR2 is SVGAGI (reference sequence). This CDR3 is 15 amino acids long. Deletions cut 0 bases from V and 3 bases from J, with 8 bases between. In nucleotides, the CDR3 is TGTGCCAGCAGTTACTCGAACAGACCTAATGAAAAACTGTTTTTT. This gives the protein CASSYSNRPNEKLFF.

The chain employs TRBV9 and TRBJ2-1; 10 bases match TRBD1. Germline V gene data show CDR1 as SGDLS and CDR2 as YYNGEE. The V segment lost 3 bases and the J segment 7 bases; nucleotides outside the gene matches: 4. This CDR3 region has 14 residues. CDR3 protein: CASSAGTGENEQFF. The CDR3 bases are TGTGCCAGCAGCGCCGGGACAGGGGAGAATGAGCAGTTCTTC.

The chain carries TRBV25-1 and TRBJ2-7, with TRBD2 matching over 11 bases. The CDR3 has 17 residues. The ends lost 5 bases at V and 7 bases at J; junction bases unmatched: 16. From germline, CDR1 is MGHDK and CDR2 SYGVNS. The CDR3 loop is CASSPPGLAGGPREQYF. The CDR3 DNA follows: TGTGCCAGCAGTCCCCCCGGATTAGCGGGAGGGCCACGGGAGCAGTACTTC.

V and J are TRBV5-4 and TRBJ2-5; the D gene is possibly TRBD1 (5 bases). Trimming left V 4 bases short and J 3 bases short, with 10 bases between. CDR3 length: 13 residues. The germline V gene encodes CDR1 SGHNT and CDR2 YYREEE (reference sequence). CDR3 protein: CASSVTGEETQYF. CDR3 nucleotide sequence: TGTGCCAGCAGCGTCACAGGCGAAGAGACCCAGTACTTC.

This chain joins TRBV9 and TRBJ1-2; D is unresolved. The germline V gene has CDR1 SGDLS and CDR2 YYNGEE. The CDR3 runs to 13 residues. V was shortened by 0 bases and J by 8 bases, with 11 bases between the two germline ends. CDR3 in DNA: TGTGCCAGCAGCGTAGGACTATTCGGGGGCTACACCTTC. Its protein product is CASSVGLFGGYTF.

The chain employs TRBV4-3 and TRBJ2-7; D might be TRBD1 (6 bases). Germline-derived CDR1 and CDR2 are LGHNA and YSLEER. V was clipped by 0 bases and J by 6 bases, with 18 bases between them. CDR3 length equals 16 residues. The CDR3 is CASSQDWAGARPEQYF. In nucleotides, the CDR3 is TGCGCCAGCAGCCAAGATTGGGCAGGGGCGCGCCCCGAGCAGTACTTC.

This clone was detected only a few times. The chain links TRBV9 to TRBJ2-1; TRBD2 matches 9 bases. The CDR3 runs 15 residues. V lost 3 bases, J lost 9 bases, and 10 bases stayed unmatched. Germline V gene lookup returns CDR1 SGDLS and CDR2 YYNGEE. Here the CDR3 DNA reads TGTGCCAGCAGCGGACTTAGCGGGGGTGGGGCTGAGCAGTTCTTC. It specifies CASSGLSGGGAEQFF.

The V and J genes are TRBV7-8 and TRBJ1-5; TRBD1 is a possible D gene (5 bases). CDR1 SGHVS and CDR2 FQNEAQ come from the germline V gene. There are 16 residues in the CDR3. Trimming took 0 bases from V and 0 from J, leaving 9 bases between them. The CDR3 spells CASSLARGFSNQPQHF. DNA of the CDR3: TGTGCCAGCAGCTTAGCAAGGGGTTTTAGCAATCAGCCCCAGCATTTT.

This chain joins TRBV19 and TRBJ1-6; possible D gene TRBD1, 5 bases. The CDR3 extends over 18 amino acids. V lost 3 bases and J lost 5, with 20 bases in between. The V gene's germline CDR1 is LNHDA and CDR2 SQIVND (reference sequence). The CDR3 DNA sequence: TGTGCCAGTAGTATTGATGACAGTCTCCATACCGATAATTCACCCCTCCACTTT. Its translation is CASSIDDSLHTDNSPLHF.

The chain recombines TRBV25-1 with TRBJ2-3, with TRBD2 matching 9 bases. Germline loops: CDR1 MGHDK, CDR2 SYGVNS. The ends lost 4 bases at V and 5 bases at J; junction bases unmatched: 7. The length of the CDR3 is 15 residues. For the CDR3, the DNA is TGTGCCAGCAGTGTCGCGGGAGGGCTGGGAGATACGCAGTATTTT. The encoded protein is CASSVAGGLGDTQYF.

This sequence joins TRBV19 and TRBJ1-2; D gene uncertain. The CDR3 sequence is 13 residues long. V lost 8 bases, J lost 0 bases, and 10 bases lay in between. Germline V CDR1 and CDR2: LNHDA, SQIVND (reference sequence). The CDR3 spells CASALGANYGYTF. The CDR3 nucleotides read TGTGCCAGTGCGCTGGGAGCTAACTATGGCTACACCTTC.

The chain uses TRBV15 and TRBJ1-1; D perhaps matches TRBD1 (5 bases). The V gene lost 7 bases and the J gene lost 1 base, with 10 bases spanning the gap. This CDR3 is built from 13 residues. Germline lookup yields CDR1 LNHNV and CDR2 YYDKDF (reference sequence). The CDR3 here is CATMGHENTEAFF. CDR3 DNA sequence: TGTGCCACCATGGGGCACGAGAACACTGAAGCTTTCTTT.

This sequence joins TRBV11-2 and TRBJ2-5, with a tentative D call TRBD2 (6 bases). The length of the CDR3 is 14 residues. Germline V gene lookup returns CDR1 SGHAT and CDR2 FQNNGV. The V gene lost 6 bases and the J gene lost 4 bases, with 15 bases spanning the gap. The CDR3 coding sequence is TGTGCCAGCAGGCGAGCCGGGAGTATAGAGACCCAGTACTTC. This codes for CASRRAGSIETQYF. Filled out from reference TRBV11-2 and TRBJ2-5, the complete variable domain reads EAGVAQSPRYKIIEKRQSVAFWCNPISGHATLYWYQQILGQGPKLLIQFQNNGVVDDSQLPKDRFSAERLKGVDSTLKIQPAKLEDSAVYLCASRRAGSIETQYFGPGTRLLVL.

V usage is TRBV29-1 and J usage is TRBJ1-2; D not certain. V lost 8 bases and J lost 2, with 15 bases in between. Germline assignment: CDR1 SQVTM and CDR2 ANQGSEA. The CDR3 is 13 amino acids. CDR3 protein: CSTVGVLNYGYTF. CDR3 nucleotides: TGCAGCACCGTCGGGGTTTTGAACTATGGCTACACCTTC.

This clone turned up a few times. The chain recombines TRBV6-4 with TRBJ2-1, with 12 nucleotides matching TRBD2. This CDR3 contains 15 residues. CDR1 and CDR2 (germline): MRHNA, SNTAGT. The J segment lost 10 bases and the V segment lost 6 bases, leaving 10 bases of the junction unmatched. The chain's CDR3 is CASSPLAGGASEQFF. The CDR3 coding sequence is TGTGCCAGCAGCCCACTAGCGGGAGGAGCGAGCGAGCAGTTCTTC.

The gene calls are TRBV2 and TRBJ1-1, with D possibly matching TRBD1 (6 bases). Trimming removed 5 bases at V and 0 bases at J, with 13 bases between. This CDR3 is 15 amino acids long. CDR1 is SNHLY and CDR2 is FYNNEI in the germline V gene. The CDR3 bases are TGTGCCAGCAGTTCCACAGGGTACATGAACACTGAAGCTTTCTTT. Its translation is CASSSTGYMNTEAFF.

This clone showed up just a few times. The genes are TRBV7-9 and TRBJ1-2; D remains unclear. Looked up from germline, CDR1 is SEHNR and CDR2 is FQNEAQ (reference sequence). V was cut by 0 bases and J by 8 bases, with 13 bases left in between. This CDR3 is 14 amino acids long. Here the CDR3 DNA reads TGTGCCAGCAGCTTAGCCGAGGGAACGGGAGGCTACACCTTC. This translates into CASSLAEGTGGYTF.

The rearrangement links TRBV5-5 to TRBJ2-7; D gene ambiguous. V was cut by 4 bases and J by 4 bases, with 9 bases left in between. The CDR3 extends over 12 amino acids. The germline V gene encodes CDR1 SGHKS and CDR2 YYEKEE (reference sequence). The CDR3 here is CASSHDSYEQYF. CDR3 coding DNA: TGTGCCAGCAGCCACGACTCGTACGAGCAGTACTTC.

This chain links TRBV7-8 with TRBJ2-3; perhaps TRBD2 as D (6 bases). The germline CDR1 and CDR2 sequences are SGHVS and FQNEAQ. V lost 3 bases and J lost 4, with 14 bases in between. CDR3 length: 15 amino acids. The CDR3 nucleotides are TGTGCCAGCAGCTTTGGAGGGATTAACGCAGATACGCAGTATTTT. This codes for CASSFGGINADTQYF.

This clone was recorded only once. This sequence joins TRBV19 and TRBJ1-2; D not resolved. The CDR3 has 14 amino acids. V lost 4 bases and J lost 3, with 12 bases in between. From germline, CDR1 is LNHDA and CDR2 SQIVND (reference sequence). The CDR3 reads CASSNLNRDYGYTF. CDR3 nucleotide sequence: TGTGCCAGTAGTAATCTAAACCGGGACTATGGCTACACCTTC.

V and J are TRBV4-3 and TRBJ2-1; possible D gene TRBD1, 6 bases. The CDR3 covers 14 residues. V was cut by 5 bases and J by 7 bases, with 15 bases left in between. Germline-derived CDR1 and CDR2 are LGHNA and YSLEER. The CDR3 here is CASSSTGHRNEQFF. Written as DNA, the CDR3 is TGCGCCAGCAGCTCTACGGGACACCGAAATGAGCAGTTCTTC.